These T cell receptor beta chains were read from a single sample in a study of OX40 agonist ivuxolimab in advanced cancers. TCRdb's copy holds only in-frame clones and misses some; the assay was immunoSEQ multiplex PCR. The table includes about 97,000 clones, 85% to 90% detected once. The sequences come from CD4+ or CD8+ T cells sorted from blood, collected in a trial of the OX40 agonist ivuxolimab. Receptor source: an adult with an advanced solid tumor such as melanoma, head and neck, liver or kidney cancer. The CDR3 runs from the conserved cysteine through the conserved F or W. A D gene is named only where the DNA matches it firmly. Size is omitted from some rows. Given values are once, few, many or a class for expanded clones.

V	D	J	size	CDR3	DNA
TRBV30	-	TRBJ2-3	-	CAWSGLGPDTQYF	TGTGCCTGGAGTGGACTCGGGCCAGATACGCAGTATTTT
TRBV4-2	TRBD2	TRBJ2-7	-	CASSQDGAGNNYEQYF	TGTGCCAGCAGCCAAGACGGAGCGGGAAATAACTACGAGCAGTACTTC
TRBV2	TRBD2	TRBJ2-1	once	CASSDGGTYNEQFF	TGTGCCAGCAGTGACGGGGGGACCTACAATGAGCAGTTCTTC
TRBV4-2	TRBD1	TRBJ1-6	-	CASSQDQLRDSVNSPLHF	TGTGCCAGCAGCCAAGATCAGTTACGGGACAGCGTTAATTCACCCCTCCACTTT
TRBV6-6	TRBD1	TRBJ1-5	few	CASSSQGAQQPQHF	TGTGCCAGCAGTTCCCAGGGGGCGCAACAGCCCCAGCATTTT
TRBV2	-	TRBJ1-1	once	CASSIGRRKQAEAFF	TGTGCCAGCAGTATAGGCAGACGAAAACAAGCTGAAGCTTTCTTT
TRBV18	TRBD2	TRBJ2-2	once	CASSPPGLAGGLNTGELFF	TGTGCCAGCTCACCACCGGGACTAGCGGGAGGTTTGAACACCGGGGAGCTGTTTTTT
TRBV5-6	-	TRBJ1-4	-	CASSLYRGEKLFF	TGTGCCAGCAGCTTATATCGGGGCGAAAAACTGTTTTTT
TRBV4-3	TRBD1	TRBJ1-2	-	CASSRTGGDYGYTF	TGCGCCAGCAGCCGGACAGGGGGCGACTATGGCTACACCTTC
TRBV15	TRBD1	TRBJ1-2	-	CATSSDLGFSGGPQGGYTF	TGTGCCACCAGCAGCGATCTCGGATTTTCAGGGGGACCTCAGGGAGGCTACACCTTC
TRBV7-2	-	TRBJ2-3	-	CASSLMTSTDTQYF	TGTGCCAGCAGCCTGATGACTAGCACAGATACGCAGTATTTT
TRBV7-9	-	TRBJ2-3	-	CASRAAGSSTDTQYF	TGTGCCAGCAGGGCCGCGGGGTCTAGCACAGATACGCAGTATTTT
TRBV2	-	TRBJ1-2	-	CASRGTSPYGYTF	TGTGCCAGCAGAGGGACATCCCCCTATGGCTACACCTTC
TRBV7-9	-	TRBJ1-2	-	CASSTGYGYTF	TGTGCCAGCAGCACAGGGTATGGCTACACCTTC
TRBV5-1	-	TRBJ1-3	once	CASSLASGFGGNTIYF	TGCGCCAGCAGCTTGGCGTCAGGTTTCGGGGGAAACACCATATATTTT
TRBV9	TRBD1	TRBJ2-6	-	CASSPGQGGSGANVLTF	TGTGCCAGCAGCCCCGGACAGGGGGGCTCTGGGGCCAACGTCCTGACTTTC
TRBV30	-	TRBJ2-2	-	CAWSFGTGELFF	TGTGCCTGGAGTTTCGGGACCGGGGAGCTGTTTTTT
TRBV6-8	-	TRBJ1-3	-	CASSCRMSGNTIYF	TGTGCCAGCAGTTGCCGAATGTCTGGAAACACCATATATTTT
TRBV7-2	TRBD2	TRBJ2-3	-	CASSPGLGSTDTQYF	TGTGCCAGCAGCCCAGGACTAGGTAGCACAGATACGCAGTATTTT
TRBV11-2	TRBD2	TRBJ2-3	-	CASSLPSGGALSTDTQYF	TGTGCCAGCAGCTTACCTAGCGGGGGGGCCTTGTCGACAGATACGCAGTATTTT
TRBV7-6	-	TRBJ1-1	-	CASSSTTGYTEAFF	TGTGCCAGCAGCTCGACAACAGGGTACACTGAAGCTTTCTTT
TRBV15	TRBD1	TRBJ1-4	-	CATSRLDRGEEKLFF	TGTGCCACCAGCAGATTGGACAGGGGAGAGGAAAAACTGTTTTTT
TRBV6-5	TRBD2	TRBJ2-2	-	CASSYLLAGDNGELFF	TGTGCCAGCAGTTACTTACTAGCGGGAGATAACGGGGAGCTGTTTTTT
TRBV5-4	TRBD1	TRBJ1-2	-	CASSLDRGLNYGYTF	TGTGCCAGCAGCTTGGACAGGGGGCTTAACTATGGCTACACCTTC
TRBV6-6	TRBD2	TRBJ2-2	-	CASSSSGKSWNGELFF	TGTGCCAGCAGTAGTAGCGGGAAATCGTGGAACGGGGAGCTGTTTTTT
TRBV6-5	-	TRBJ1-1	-	CASSLQRNTEAFF	TGTGCCAGCAGTTTACAGAGGAACACTGAAGCTTTCTTT
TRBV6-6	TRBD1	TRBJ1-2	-	CASSSNQGQNYGYTF	TGTGCCAGCAGTAGCAACCAGGGACAGAACTATGGCTACACCTTC
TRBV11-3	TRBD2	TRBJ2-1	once	CASSLRGGGVRSYNEQFF	TGTGCCAGCAGCTTACGAGGCGGGGGGGTCCGATCCTACAATGAGCAGTTCTTC
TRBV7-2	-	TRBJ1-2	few	CASSPQTNYGYTF	TGTGCCAGCAGCCCACAGACCAATTATGGCTACACCTTC
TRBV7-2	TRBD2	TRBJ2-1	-	CASSLAGTSISNEQFF	TGTGCCAGCAGCTTAGCGGGGACTAGCATTTCAAATGAGCAGTTCTTC
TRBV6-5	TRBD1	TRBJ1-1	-	CASSYDRGRSDTEAFF	TGTGCCAGCAGTTACGACAGGGGGAGGTCGGACACTGAAGCTTTCTTT
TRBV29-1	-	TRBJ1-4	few	CSVAGVGEKLFF	TGCAGCGTTGCCGGGGTGGGGGAAAAACTGTTTTTT
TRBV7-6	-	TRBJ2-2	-	CASSFETTAGELFF	TGTGCCAGCAGCTTCGAGACGACGGCCGGGGAGCTGTTTTTT
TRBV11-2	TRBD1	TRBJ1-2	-	CASSSDPQGALSGYTF	TGTGCCAGCAGTTCAGACCCCCAGGGGGCGCTCAGTGGCTACACCTTC
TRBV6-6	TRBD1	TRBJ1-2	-	CATADRADGYTF	TGTGCCACCGCGGACAGGGCGGACGGCTACACCTTC
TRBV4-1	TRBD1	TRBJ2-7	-	CASSPNYRGRYEQYF	TGCGCCAGCAGCCCCAATTACAGGGGGCGGTACGAGCAGTACTTC
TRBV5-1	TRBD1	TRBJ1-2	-	CASSLRTGVYGYTF	TGCGCCAGCAGCTTGAGGACAGGGGTTTACGGCTACACCTTC
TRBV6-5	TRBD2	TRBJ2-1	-	CASRGTSGIFFF	TGTGCCAGCAGAGGGACTAGCGGCATCTTCTTCTTC
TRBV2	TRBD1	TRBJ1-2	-	CASSQGQANYGYTF	TGTGCCAGCAGCCAGGGACAGGCTAACTATGGCTACACCTTC
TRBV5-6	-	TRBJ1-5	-	CASSLRQLNQPQHF	TGTGCCAGCAGCCTCCGACAGTTGAATCAGCCCCAGCATTTT
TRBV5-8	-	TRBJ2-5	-	CASSVKRIPRYF	TGTGCCAGCAGCGTTAAGCGGATTCCCCGGTACTTC
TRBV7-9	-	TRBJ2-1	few	CASSLVMRSGDEQFF	TGTGCCAGCAGCTTAGTGATGCGGTCCGGCGATGAGCAGTTCTTC
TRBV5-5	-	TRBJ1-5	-	CASSLWVGDNQPQHF	TGTGCCAGCAGCTTGTGGGTGGGAGATAATCAGCCCCAGCATTTT
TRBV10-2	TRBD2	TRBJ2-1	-	CASRDTGTSGGQQFF	TGCGCCAGCAGAGATACCGGGACTAGCGGGGGACAGCAGTTCTTC
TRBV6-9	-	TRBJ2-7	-	CASVQGTFNPLYEQYF	TGTGCCAGCGTCCAGGGTACCTTTAACCCCCTCTACGAGCAGTACTTC
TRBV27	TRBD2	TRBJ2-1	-	CASSLSPSGFYNEQFF	TGTGCCAGCAGTTTATCGCCTAGCGGGTTTTACAATGAGCAGTTCTTC
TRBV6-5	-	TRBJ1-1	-	CASSYQGRAFF	TGTGCCAGCAGTTATCAGGGCCGAGCTTTCTTT